This T cell receptor (beta chain) was observed in a study of metastatic and nonmetastatic thyroid tumors. Study summary: Across blood and tumor or nodule tissue, repertoires from malignant and benign thyroid patients were compared with one another.

The CDR3 runs to 15 residues. Trimming left V 0 bases short and J 3 bases short, with 12 bases between. Germline V CDR1 and CDR2: MNHEY, SVGAGI. TCRdb re-called the PCR reads with MiXCR. The sample yields tens of thousands of clones, 18% seen once. Each patient came to thyroid surgery without any prior treatment (of any kind). V gene TRBV6-5 combines with J gene TRBJ2-7, with D perhaps matching TRBD2 (7 bases). The clonotype originates from a female donor with papillary thyroid cancer or a benign thyroid nodule (not recorded which). Some clones in this sample may be carry-over from other donors' samples. Sequenced: blood. The DNA for the CDR3 is TGTGCCAGCAGTTACTCGGGGGGGCAGGTCTACGAGCAGTACTTC. Protein: CASSYSGGQVYEQYF.